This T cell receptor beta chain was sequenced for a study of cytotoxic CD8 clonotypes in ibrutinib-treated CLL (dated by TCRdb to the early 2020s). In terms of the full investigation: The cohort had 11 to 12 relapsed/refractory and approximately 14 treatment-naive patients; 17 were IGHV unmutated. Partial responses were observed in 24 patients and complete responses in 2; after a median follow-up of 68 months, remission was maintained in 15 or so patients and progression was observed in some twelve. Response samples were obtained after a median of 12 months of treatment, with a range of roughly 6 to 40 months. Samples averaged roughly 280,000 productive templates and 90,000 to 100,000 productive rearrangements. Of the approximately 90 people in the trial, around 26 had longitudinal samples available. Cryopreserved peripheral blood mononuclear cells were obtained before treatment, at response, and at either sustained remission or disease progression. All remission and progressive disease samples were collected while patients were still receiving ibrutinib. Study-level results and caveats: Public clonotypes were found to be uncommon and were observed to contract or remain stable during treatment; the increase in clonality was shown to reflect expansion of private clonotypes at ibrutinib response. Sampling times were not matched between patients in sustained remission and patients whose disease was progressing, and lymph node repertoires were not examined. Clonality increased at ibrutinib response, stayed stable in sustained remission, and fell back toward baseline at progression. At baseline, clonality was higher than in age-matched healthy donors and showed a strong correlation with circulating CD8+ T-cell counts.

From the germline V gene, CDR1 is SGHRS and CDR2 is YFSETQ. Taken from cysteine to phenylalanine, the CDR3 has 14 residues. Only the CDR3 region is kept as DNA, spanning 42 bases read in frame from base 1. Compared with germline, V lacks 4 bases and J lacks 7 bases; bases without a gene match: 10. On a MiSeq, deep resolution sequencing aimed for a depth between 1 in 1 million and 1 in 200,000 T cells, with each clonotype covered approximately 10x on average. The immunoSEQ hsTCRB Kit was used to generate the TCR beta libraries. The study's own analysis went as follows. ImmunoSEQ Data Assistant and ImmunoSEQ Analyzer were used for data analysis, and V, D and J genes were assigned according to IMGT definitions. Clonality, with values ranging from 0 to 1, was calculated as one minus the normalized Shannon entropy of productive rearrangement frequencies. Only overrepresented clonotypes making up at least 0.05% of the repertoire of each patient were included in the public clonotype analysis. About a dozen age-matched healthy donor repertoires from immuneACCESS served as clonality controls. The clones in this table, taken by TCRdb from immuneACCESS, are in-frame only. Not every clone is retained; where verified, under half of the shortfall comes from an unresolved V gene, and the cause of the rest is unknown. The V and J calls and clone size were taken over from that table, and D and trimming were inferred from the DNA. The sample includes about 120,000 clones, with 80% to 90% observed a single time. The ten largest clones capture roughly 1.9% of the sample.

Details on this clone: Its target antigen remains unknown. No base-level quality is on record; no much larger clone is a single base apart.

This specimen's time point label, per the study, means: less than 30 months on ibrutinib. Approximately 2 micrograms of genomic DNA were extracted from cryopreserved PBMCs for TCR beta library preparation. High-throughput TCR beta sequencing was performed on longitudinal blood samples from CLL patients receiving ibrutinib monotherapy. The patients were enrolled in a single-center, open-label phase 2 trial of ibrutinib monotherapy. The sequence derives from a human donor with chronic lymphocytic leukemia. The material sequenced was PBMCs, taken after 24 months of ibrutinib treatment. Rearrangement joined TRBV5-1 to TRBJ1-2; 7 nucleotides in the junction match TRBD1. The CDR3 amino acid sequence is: CASSPSEGAVGYTF. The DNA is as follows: TGCGCCAGCAGCCCCTCGGAGGGGGCGGTTGGCTACACCTTC.